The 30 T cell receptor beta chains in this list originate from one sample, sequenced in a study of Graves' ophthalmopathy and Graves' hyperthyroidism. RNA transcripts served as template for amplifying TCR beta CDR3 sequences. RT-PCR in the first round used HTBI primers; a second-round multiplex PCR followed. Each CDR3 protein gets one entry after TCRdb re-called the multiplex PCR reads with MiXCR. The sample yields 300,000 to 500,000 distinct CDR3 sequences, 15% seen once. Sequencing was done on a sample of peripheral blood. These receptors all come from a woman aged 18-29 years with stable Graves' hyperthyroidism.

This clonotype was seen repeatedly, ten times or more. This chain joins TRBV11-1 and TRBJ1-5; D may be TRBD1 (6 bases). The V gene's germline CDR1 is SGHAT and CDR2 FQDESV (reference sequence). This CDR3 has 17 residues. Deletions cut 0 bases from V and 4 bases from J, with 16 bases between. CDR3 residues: CASSLALGHPSNQPQHF. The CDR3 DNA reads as TGTGCCAGCAGCTTAGCGCTGGGACACCCATCAAATCAGCCCCAGCATTTT.

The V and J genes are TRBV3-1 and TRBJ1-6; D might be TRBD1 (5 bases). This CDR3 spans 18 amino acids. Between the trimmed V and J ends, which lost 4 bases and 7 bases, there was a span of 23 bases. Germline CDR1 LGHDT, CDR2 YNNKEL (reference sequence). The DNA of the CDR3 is TGTGCCAGCAGCCGCCGGGGCACCTCAGCCGGGGTCAATTCACCCCTCCACTTT. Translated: CASSRRGTSAGVNSPLHF.

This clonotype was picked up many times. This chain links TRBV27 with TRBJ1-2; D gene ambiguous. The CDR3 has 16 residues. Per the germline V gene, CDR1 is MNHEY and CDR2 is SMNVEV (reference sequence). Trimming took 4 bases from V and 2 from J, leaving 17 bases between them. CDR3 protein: CASSSMRAGLNYGYTF. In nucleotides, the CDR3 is TGTGCCAGCAGTTCCATGAGGGCAGGCCTCAACTATGGCTACACCTTC.

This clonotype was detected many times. The CDR3 coding sequence is TGTGCCAGCAGTTTAAGAGGAGGCGGGGACCTCTCCGGGACCCAGTACTTC. Translating gives CASSLRGGGDLSGTQYF. The chain uses TRBV12-3 or TRBV12-4 and TRBJ2-5, with D perhaps TRBD2 (6 bases). V was pared by 2 bases and J by 7 bases, with 23 bases between. There are 17 residues in the CDR3.

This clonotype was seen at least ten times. Here the CDR3 reads CASTRGGRWNEQYF. CDR3 in DNA: TGTGCCAGCACACGTGGGGGAAGATGGAACGAGCAGTACTTC. The chain has TRBV12-3 or TRBV12-4 and TRBJ2-7; D might be TRBD1 or TRBD2, each matching 5 bases. The CDR3 is 14 residues long. V lost 7 bases, J lost 5 bases, and 18 bases lay in between.

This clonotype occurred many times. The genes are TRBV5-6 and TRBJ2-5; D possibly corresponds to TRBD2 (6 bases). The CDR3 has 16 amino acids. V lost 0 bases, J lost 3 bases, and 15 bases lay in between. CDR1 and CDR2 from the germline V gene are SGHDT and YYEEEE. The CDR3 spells CASSLGAGGNKETQYF. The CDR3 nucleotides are TGTGCCAGCAGCTTGGGGGCCGGGGGAAACAAAGAGACCCAGTACTTC. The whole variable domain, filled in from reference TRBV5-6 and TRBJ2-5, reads DAGVTQSPTHLIKTRGQQVTLRCSPKSGHDTVSWYQQALGQGPQFIFQYYEEEERQRGNFPDRFSGHQFPNYSSELNVNALLLGDSALYLCASSLGAGGNKETQYFGPGTRLLVL.

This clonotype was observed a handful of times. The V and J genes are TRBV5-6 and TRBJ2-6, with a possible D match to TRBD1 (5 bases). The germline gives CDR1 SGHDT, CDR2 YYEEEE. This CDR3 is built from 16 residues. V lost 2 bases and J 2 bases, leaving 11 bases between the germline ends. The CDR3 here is CASSFVGAPGANVLTF. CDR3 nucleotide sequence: TGTGCCAGCAGCTTCGTTGGGGCACCTGGGGCCAACGTCCTGACTTTC.

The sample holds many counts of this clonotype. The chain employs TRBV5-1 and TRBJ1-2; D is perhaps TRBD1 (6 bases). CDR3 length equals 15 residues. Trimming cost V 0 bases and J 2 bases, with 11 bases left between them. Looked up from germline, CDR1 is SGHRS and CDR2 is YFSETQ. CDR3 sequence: CASSLASTGNYGYTF. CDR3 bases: TGCGCCAGCAGCTTGGCCTCGACAGGAAACTATGGCTACACCTTC.

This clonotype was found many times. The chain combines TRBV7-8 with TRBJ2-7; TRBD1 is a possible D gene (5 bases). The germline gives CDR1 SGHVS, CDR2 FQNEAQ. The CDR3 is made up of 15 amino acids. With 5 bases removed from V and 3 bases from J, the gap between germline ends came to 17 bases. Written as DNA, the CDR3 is TGTGCCAGCAGCCGCAATCGCGACAGTGTCTACGAGCAGTACTTC. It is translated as CASSRNRDSVYEQYF.

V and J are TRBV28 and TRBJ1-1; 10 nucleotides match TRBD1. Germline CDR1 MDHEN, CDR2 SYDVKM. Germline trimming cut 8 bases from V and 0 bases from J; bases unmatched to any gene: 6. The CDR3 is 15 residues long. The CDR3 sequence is CASERQGALNTEAFF. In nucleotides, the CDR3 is TGTGCCAGCGAAAGACAGGGGGCCTTGAACACTGAAGCTTTCTTT.

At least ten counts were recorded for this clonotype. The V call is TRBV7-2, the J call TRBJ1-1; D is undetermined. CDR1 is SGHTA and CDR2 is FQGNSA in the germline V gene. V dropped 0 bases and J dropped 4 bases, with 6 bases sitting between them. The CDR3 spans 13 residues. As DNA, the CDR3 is TGTGCCAGCAGCTTAGCGAGAGGCACTGAAGCTTTCTTT. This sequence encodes CASSLARGTEAFF.

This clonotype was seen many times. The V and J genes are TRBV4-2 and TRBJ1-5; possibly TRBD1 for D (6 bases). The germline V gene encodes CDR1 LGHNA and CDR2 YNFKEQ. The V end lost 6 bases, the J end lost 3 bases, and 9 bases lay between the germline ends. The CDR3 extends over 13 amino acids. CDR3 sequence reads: CASSHRDNQPQHF. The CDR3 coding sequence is TGTGCCAGCAGTCACAGGGACAATCAGCCCCAGCATTTT.

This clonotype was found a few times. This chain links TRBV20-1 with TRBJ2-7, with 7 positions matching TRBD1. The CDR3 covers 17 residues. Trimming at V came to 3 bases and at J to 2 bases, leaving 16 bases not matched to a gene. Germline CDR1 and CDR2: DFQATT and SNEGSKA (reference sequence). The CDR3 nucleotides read TGCAGTGCTAGGGGCTGGATAGGGGACAGCGATCCCTACGAGCAGTACTTC. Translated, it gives CSARGWIGDSDPYEQYF.

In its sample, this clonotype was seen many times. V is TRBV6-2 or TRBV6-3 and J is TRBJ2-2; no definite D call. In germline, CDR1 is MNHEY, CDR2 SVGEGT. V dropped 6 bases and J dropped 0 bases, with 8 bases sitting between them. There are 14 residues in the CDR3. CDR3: CASSFTSNTGELFF. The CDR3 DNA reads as TGTGCCAGCAGCTTTACGTCGAACACCGGGGAGCTGTTTTTT.

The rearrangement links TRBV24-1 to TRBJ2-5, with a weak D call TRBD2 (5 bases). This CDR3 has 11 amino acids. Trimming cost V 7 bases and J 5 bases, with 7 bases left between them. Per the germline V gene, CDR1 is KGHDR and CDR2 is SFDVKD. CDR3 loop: CATSSGETQYF. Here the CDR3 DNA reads TGTGCCACCAGCTCGGGGGAGACCCAGTACTTC.

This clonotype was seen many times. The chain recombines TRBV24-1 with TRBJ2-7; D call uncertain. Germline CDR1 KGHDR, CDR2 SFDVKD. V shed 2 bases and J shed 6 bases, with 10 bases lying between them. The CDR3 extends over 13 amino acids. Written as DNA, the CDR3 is TGTGCCACCAGTGATTCGTTCAAAGGCGAGCAGTACTTC. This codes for CATSDSFKGEQYF.

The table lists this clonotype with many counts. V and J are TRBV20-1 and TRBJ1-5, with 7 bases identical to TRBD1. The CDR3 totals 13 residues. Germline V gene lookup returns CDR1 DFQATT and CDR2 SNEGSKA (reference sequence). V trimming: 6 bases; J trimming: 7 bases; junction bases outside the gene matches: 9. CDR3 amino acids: CSAQGGAGQPQHF. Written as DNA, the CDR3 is TGCAGTGCGCAGGGGGGGGCAGGGCAGCCCCAGCATTTT.

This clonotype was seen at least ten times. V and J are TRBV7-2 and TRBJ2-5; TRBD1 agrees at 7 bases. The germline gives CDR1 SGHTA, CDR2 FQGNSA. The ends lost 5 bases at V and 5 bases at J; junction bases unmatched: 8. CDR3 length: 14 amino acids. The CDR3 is CASSPPGGMETQYF. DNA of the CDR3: TGTGCCAGCAGCCCCCCAGGGGGAATGGAGACCCAGTACTTC.

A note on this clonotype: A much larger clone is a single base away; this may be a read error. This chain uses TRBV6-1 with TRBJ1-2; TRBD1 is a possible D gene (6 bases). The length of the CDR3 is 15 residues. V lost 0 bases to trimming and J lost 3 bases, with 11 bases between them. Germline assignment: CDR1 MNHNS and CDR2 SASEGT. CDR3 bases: TGTGCCAGCAGTGAAGCGCACGGGGGCGACTATGGCTACACCTTC. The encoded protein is CASSEAHGGDYGYTF.

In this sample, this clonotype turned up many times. CDR3 in DNA: TGTGCCAGCAGTGGGTCGGACGCGGTAGGGACCCAGTACTTC. Amino acid sequence: CASSGSDAVGTQYF. The V call is TRBV6-1, the J call TRBJ2-5; D call uncertain. Germline CDR1 reads MNHNS; CDR2 reads SASEGT. Trimming shortened V by 4 bases and J by 7 bases, and 16 bases separated the two germline ends. The CDR3 is 14 residues long.

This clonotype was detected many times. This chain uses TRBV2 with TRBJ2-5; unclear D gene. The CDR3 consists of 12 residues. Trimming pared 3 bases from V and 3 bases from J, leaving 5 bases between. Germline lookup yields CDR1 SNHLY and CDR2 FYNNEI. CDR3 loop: CASSESEETQYF. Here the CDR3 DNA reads TGTGCCAGCAGTGAGTCAGAAGAGACCCAGTACTTC.

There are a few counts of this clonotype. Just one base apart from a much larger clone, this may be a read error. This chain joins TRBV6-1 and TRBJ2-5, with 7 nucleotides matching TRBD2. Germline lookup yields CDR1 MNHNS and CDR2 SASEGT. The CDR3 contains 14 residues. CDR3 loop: CASSEEKRGATLYF. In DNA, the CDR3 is TGTGCCAGCAGTGAAGAGAAGCGGGGAGCAACCCTGTACTTC.

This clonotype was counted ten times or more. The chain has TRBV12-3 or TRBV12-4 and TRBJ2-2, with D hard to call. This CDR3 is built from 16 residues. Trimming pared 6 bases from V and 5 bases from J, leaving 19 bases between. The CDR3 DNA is TGTGCCAGCAGGAGCTTTTCTCCCTACGAGACCGGGGAGCTGTTTTTT. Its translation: CASRSFSPYETGELFF.

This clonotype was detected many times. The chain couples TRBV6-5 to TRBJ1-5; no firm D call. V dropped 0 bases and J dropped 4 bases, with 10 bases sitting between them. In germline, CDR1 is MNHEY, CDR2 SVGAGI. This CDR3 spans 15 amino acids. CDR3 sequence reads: CASSYSINKNQPQHF. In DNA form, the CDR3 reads TGTGCCAGCAGTTACTCGATTAACAAGAATCAGCCCCAGCATTTT.

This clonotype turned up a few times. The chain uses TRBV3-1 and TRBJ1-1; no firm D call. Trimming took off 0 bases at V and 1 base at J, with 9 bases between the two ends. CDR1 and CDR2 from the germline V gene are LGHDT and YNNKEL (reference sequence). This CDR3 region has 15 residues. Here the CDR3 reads CASSQDLRGNTEAFF. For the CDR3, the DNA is TGTGCCAGCAGCCAAGATTTGCGAGGGAACACTGAAGCTTTCTTT.

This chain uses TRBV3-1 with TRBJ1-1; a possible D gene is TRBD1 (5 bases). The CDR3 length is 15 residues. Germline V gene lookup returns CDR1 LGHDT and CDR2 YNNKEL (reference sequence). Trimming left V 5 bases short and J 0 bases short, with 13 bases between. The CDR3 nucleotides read TGTGCCAGCAGCATAAGGGGCACCATGAACACTGAAGCTTTCTTT. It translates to CASSIRGTMNTEAFF.

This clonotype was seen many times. In DNA form, the CDR3 reads TGCGCCAGCAGCTTGGTAGCGGGGAAGGACGAGCAGTACTTC. Translating it yields CASSLVAGKDEQYF. The chain joins TRBV5-1 to TRBJ2-7; 8 bases line up with TRBD2. Unmatched junction bases numbered 4, after V lost 0 bases and J lost 5 bases. The V gene's germline CDR1 is SGHRS and CDR2 YFSETQ. This CDR3 is 14 amino acids long.

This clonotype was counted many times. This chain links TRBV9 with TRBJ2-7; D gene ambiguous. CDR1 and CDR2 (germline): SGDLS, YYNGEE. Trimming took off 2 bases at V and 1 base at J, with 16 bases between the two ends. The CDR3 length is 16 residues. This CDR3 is CASSVRPGPPSYEQYF. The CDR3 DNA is TGTGCCAGCAGCGTTCGTCCCGGGCCCCCTTCCTACGAGCAGTACTTC. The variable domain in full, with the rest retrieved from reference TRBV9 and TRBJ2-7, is DSGVTQTPKHLITATGQRVTLRCSPRSGDLSVYWYQQSLDQGLQFLIQYYNGEERAKGNILERFSAQQFPDLHSELNLSSLELGDSALYFCASSVRPGPPSYEQYFGPGTRLTVT.

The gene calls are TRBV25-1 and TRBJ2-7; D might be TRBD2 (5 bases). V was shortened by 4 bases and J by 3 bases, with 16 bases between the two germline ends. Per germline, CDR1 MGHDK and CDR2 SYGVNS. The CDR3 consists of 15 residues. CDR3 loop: CASSVPGTDIYEQYF. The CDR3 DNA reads TGTGCCAGCAGTGTACCGGGAACAGATATCTACGAGCAGTACTTC.

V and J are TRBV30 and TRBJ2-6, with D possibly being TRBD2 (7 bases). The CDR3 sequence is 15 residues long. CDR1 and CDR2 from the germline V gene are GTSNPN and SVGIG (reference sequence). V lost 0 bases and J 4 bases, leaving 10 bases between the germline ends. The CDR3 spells CAWSVAGTGANVLTF. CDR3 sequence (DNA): TGTGCCTGGAGTGTAGCGGGGACAGGGGCCAACGTCCTGACTTTC.